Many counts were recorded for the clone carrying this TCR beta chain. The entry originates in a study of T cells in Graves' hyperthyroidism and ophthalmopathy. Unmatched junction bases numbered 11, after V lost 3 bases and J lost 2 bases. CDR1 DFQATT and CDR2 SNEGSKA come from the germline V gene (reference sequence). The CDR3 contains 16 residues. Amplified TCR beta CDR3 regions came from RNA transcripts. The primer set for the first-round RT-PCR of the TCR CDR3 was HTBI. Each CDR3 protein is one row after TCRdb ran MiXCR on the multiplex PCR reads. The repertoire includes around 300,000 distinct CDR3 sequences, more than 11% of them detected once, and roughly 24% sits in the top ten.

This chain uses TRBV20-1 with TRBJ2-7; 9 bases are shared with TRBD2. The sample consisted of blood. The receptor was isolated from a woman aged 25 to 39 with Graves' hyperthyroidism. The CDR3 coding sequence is TGCAGTGCTAGTGATGGGACTAGCCTTCGGCCCTACGAGCAGTACTTC. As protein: CSASDGTSLRPYEQYF.